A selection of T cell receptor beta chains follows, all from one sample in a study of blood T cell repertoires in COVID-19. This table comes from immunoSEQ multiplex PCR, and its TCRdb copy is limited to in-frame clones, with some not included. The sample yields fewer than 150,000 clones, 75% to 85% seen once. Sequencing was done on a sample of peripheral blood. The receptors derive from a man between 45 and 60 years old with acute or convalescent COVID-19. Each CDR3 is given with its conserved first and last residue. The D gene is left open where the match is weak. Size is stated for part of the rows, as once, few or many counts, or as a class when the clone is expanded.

TGCGCCAGCAGCTTGACAGGGCAGACGGGTGAAAAACTGTTTTTT	CASSLTGQTGEKLFF	-	TRBJ1-4	few	TRBV5-1
TGTGCCAGCTCACCCGGAGCAACTAATGAAAAACTGTTTTTT	CASSPGATNEKLFF	-	TRBJ1-4	few	TRBV18
TGTGCCAGTAGTATTAGGGGACAGGGTAATTCACCCCTCCACTTT	CASSIRGQGNSPLHF	TRBD1	TRBJ1-6	once	TRBV19
TGTGCCAGTGGACAGGGGGCTTCCGGGGCCAACGTCCTGACTTTC	CASGQGASGANVLTF	TRBD1	TRBJ2-6	-	TRBV4-2
TGCGCCAGTTCAAGCCCAGGCGGGGATACGCAGTATTTT	CASSSPGGDTQYF	-	TRBJ2-3	-	TRBV10-1
TGTGCCAGCAGCCGCACCGGGACTAGCGGAGATACGCAGTATTTT	CASSRTGTSGDTQYF	TRBD2	TRBJ2-3	-	TRBV14
TGTGCCAGCAGCCAGCCAGGACCGGGGTTCGGTGGCTACACCTTC	CASSQPGPGFGGYTF	-	TRBJ1-2	-	TRBV7-3
TGTGCCTGGAGTTCGTGGGCGGGTCAGCCCCAGCATTTT	CAWSSWAGQPQHF	-	TRBJ1-5	-	TRBV30
TGCGCCAGCAGCCAAAGAGAGGGGGGACAGGGGGCGCAGACTGAAGCTTTCTTT	CASSQREGGQGAQTEAFF	TRBD1	TRBJ1-1	-	TRBV4-1
TGTGCCAGCAGTTTTGGACAGACGCTCTATGGCTACACCTTC	CASSFGQTLYGYTF	-	TRBJ1-2	-	TRBV28
TGTGCCAGTAGTACAAGAGCAACTAATGAAAAACTGTTTTTT	CASSTRATNEKLFF	-	TRBJ1-4	-	TRBV19
TGTGCCAGCAGTTACTCTGGCACGAACTCCTACGAGCAGTACTTC	CASSYSGTNSYEQYF	-	TRBJ2-7	-	TRBV6-5
TGTGCCAGCAGCTTAAGGGACAGGGAGCTTACGAACACCGGGGAGCTGTTTTTT	CASSLRDRELTNTGELFF	TRBD1	TRBJ2-2	-	TRBV7-6
TGTGCCAGCAGAGGGGACAGTAGCAATCAGCCCCAGCATTTT	CASRGDSSNQPQHF	TRBD1	TRBJ1-5	-	TRBV6-5
TGTGCCAGCAGTTCGAAACTATATCAGCCCCAGCATTTT	CASSSKLYQPQHF	-	TRBJ1-5	-	TRBV28
TGCGCCAGCAGTGACAGGGGGACCGGGGAGCTGTTTTTT	CASSDRGTGELFF	TRBD1	TRBJ2-2	-	TRBV10-2
TGTGCCAGCAGCTTCAACAGGGGCGCGCCTCTTGACGAGCAGTACTTC	CASSFNRGAPLDEQYF	TRBD1	TRBJ2-7	few	TRBV7-9
TGTGCCAGCAATGAACAGGGCGGCTATGGCTACACCTTC	CASNEQGGYGYTF	-	TRBJ1-2	-	TRBV2
TGCAGTGCCAGGGACAGGAAGACCCAGTACTTC	CSARDRKTQYF	TRBD1	TRBJ2-5	-	TRBV20-1
TGTGCCACCAGTGATCGGGTCAATCAGCCCCAGCATTTT	CATSDRVNQPQHF	-	TRBJ1-5	few	TRBV24-1
TGCGCCAGCAGCCCATCCCAATTCTTAGGCGGGAACTTCTACGAGCAGTACTTC	CASSPSQFLGGNFYEQYF	-	TRBJ2-7	-	TRBV4-1
TGTGCCAGTAGTCGAGGGCTAGCGGGGGACAATGAGCAGTTCTTC	CASSRGLAGDNEQFF	TRBD2	TRBJ2-1	-	TRBV19
TGTGCCAGCAGTTACCGGGACAGGACTAACTATGGCTACACCTTC	CASSYRDRTNYGYTF	TRBD1	TRBJ1-2	few	TRBV6-5
TGTGCCAGCAGCGCCCTGGACAGGAATGGAAACACCATATATTTT	CASSALDRNGNTIYF	TRBD1	TRBJ1-3	-	TRBV9
TGTGCCACCAGTGATGCCCAGGGAGAGACCCAGTACTTC	CATSDAQGETQYF	-	TRBJ2-5	once	TRBV24-1
TGTGCCAGCAGCCTCGACAGTAACACTGAAGCTTTCTTT	CASSLDSNTEAFF	-	TRBJ1-1	-	TRBV7-8
TGTGCCAGCAGCCCGCAGGGGACCTACGAGCAGTACTTC	CASSPQGTYEQYF	-	TRBJ2-7	-	TRBV14
TGTGCCAGCAGCGGCGGAGGACCCGCTTATGGGGTCGAGCTGTTTTTT	CASSGGGPAYGVELFF	-	TRBJ2-2	-	TRBV5-4
TGTGCCAGCAGCTTCGGTAGCGGGAGGATCAATGAGCAGTTCTTC	CASSFGSGRINEQFF	TRBD2	TRBJ2-1	-	TRBV7-8
TGTGCCAGCACCCGGGACAGTTCACCTAACTATGGCTACACCTTC	CASTRDSSPNYGYTF	TRBD1	TRBJ1-2	-	TRBV9
TGTGCCAGCAGCCAAAAGGGGGTGAGCACAGATACGCAGTATTTT	CASSQKGVSTDTQYF	-	TRBJ2-3	-	TRBV14
TGTGCCAGCAGTTTATGGCGAAACACTGAAGCTTTCTTT	CASSLWRNTEAFF	-	TRBJ1-1	few	TRBV28
TGTGCCAGCAGCTTAACTCTAGCGGGAGGCGAGGACATTCAGTACTTC	CASSLTLAGGEDIQYF	TRBD2	TRBJ2-4	-	TRBV7-3
TGTGCCAGCAGCTTAGCGGGACTAGCGGAGGAACAAGAGACCCAGTACTTC	CASSLAGLAEEQETQYF	TRBD2	TRBJ2-5	-	TRBV7-9
TGTGCCAGTAGTATAGTCCCAGGGAGGACCGGGGAGCTGTTTTTT	CASSIVPGRTGELFF	-	TRBJ2-2	-	TRBV19
TGTGCCAGCAGAGCGGGGGGGGTTGATACGCAGTATTTT	CASRAGGVDTQYF	TRBD2	TRBJ2-3	-	TRBV25-1
TGTGCCAGCAGGACAGATAGCAATCAGCCCCAGCATTTT	CASRTDSNQPQHF	-	TRBJ1-5	few	TRBV28
TGTGCCAGCAGTTTAGCGCCGGGGGGTCGTACTTTCTTT	CASSLAPGGRTFF	-	TRBJ1-1	-	TRBV12-3/TRBV12-4
TGTGCCAGCAGCCCCAGGAGGACCTACGAGCAGTACTTC	CASSPRRTYEQYF	-	TRBJ2-7	-	TRBV7-2
TGTGCCAGCAGCCCGGGACAGCCCGGAATCACACCCCAGCATTTT	CASSPGQPGITPQHF	TRBD1	TRBJ1-5	-	TRBV6-6
TGTGCCAGCATGGTAGCCGGGACATACACCGGGGAGCTGTTTTTT	CASMVAGTYTGELFF	-	TRBJ2-2	-	TRBV2
TGTGCCAGCAGCAAAGGGACAGGGCAATATAATTCACCCCTCCACTTT	CASSKGTGQYNSPLHF	TRBD1	TRBJ1-6	few	TRBV7-6
TGTGCCAGCAGCTTCTACCAGGGGGCGTTTGGCTATGGCTACACCTTC	CASSFYQGAFGYGYTF	TRBD1	TRBJ1-2	-	TRBV5-8
TGTGCCAGCAGTCCGGGGGGAGCCCAAACCCTCCACTTT	CASSPGGAQTLHF	-	TRBJ1-6	-	TRBV3-1/TRBV3-2
TGTGCCAGCAGCAAAGACAGCCGCGGCTACACCTTC	CASSKDSRGYTF	-	TRBJ1-2	-	TRBV7-9
TGTGCCAGCAGCTTAGATTTAGATCCGTTGGAAAAACTGTTTTTT	CASSLDLDPLEKLFF	-	TRBJ1-4	-	TRBV11-2
TGTGCCAGCAGCTACGTAGGGGGTGGATCTGGAAACACCATATATTTT	CASSYVGGGSGNTIYF	-	TRBJ1-3	-	TRBV7-2
TGTGCCAGCAGTGTCCTCCGGGACACCCTAGTCTACAATGAGCAGTTCTTC	CASSVLRDTLVYNEQFF	-	TRBJ2-1	-	TRBV2
TGTGCCAGTAGTATTGGTACTAGCGGGGGTCTCACAGATACGCAGTATTTT	CASSIGTSGGLTDTQYF	TRBD2	TRBJ2-3	-	TRBV19
TGTGCCAGCAGTGAAGCGCGGCAGGGGAATCCACCCCTCCACTTT	CASSEARQGNPPLHF	-	TRBJ1-6	-	TRBV2
TGTGCCAGTAGTATAGGGAGTGCTAATGAAAAACTGTTTTTT	CASSIGSANEKLFF	-	TRBJ1-4	-	TRBV19
TGTGCCAGCTCACTTTTACAGGGGGCAGCTTTCTTT	CASSLLQGAAFF	TRBD1	TRBJ1-1	-	TRBV18